These T cell receptor beta chains were read from a single sample in a study of CD8+CD57+ T cells in acquired aplastic anemia. TCRdb fed the reads into MiXCR, producing one record per CDR3 protein. This sample has about 270,000 distinct CDR3 sequences, with around three fifths found just once. Sequenced: sorted CD4+, CD8+, or CD8+CD57+ T cells (not recorded which) from PBMCs. The receptors derive from a human donor with severe aplastic anemia or a healthy control (not recorded which). CDR3s include the opening cysteine and the closing phenylalanine or tryptophan. D genes are given only for firm matches. Size tells how often a clone was seen (once, few, many) or the class of an expanded clone, and some rows leave it out.

CSATYYNEQFF	TGCAGTGCTACGTACTACAATGAGCAGTTCTTC	TRBV20-1	TRBJ2-1	many	11	-
CASSPPGSSGANVLTF	TGCGCCAGCAGCCCCCCGGGGAGCTCTGGGGCCAACGTCCTGACTTTC	TRBV5-1	TRBJ2-6	many	16	-
CASSHLGAGAETQYF	TGTGCCAGCAGCCATCTTGGAGCCGGAGCAGAGACCCAGTACTTC	TRBV5-8	TRBJ2-5	many	15	-
CASSQDDQGLRGEKLFF	TGCGCCAGCAGCCAAGATGACCAGGGCCTTCGGGGGGAAAAACTGTTTTTT	TRBV4-1	TRBJ1-4	many	17	-
CSASGTASYEQYF	TGCAGTGCGTCCGGGACAGCATCCTACGAGCAGTACTTC	TRBV20-1	TRBJ2-7	-	13	TRBD1
CASSQGTRPYEQYF	TGTGCCAGCAGCCAGGGGACACGACCCTACGAGCAGTACTTC	TRBV7-6	TRBJ2-7	many	14	-
CASSERTGISPLHF	TGTGCCAGCAGCGAAAGGACAGGAATTTCACCCCTCCACTTT	TRBV5-6	TRBJ1-6	-	14	TRBD1
CASSQDAALRGSEAFF	TGTGCCAGCAGCCAAGACGCGGCACTAAGGGGGTCTGAAGCTTTCTTT	TRBV4-2	TRBJ1-1	many	16	-
CSVEGDRGPQETQYF	TGCAGCGTTGAGGGGGACAGGGGGCCGCAAGAGACCCAGTACTTC	TRBV29-1	TRBJ2-5	-	15	TRBD1
CATSREHVGGRGRGTDTQYF	TGTGCCACCAGCAGAGAACATGTGGGAGGGCGAGGTAGAGGCACAGATACGCAGTATTTT	TRBV15	TRBJ2-3	-	20	TRBD2
CASSRTVNYGYTF	TGCGCCAGCAGTAGGACAGTGAACTATGGCTACACCTTC	TRBV4-3	TRBJ1-2	many	13	-
CASSFGPNEKLFF	TGTGCCAGCAGCTTTGGGCCCAATGAAAAACTGTTTTTT	TRBV7-3	TRBJ1-4	-	13	-
CASSLAPGQNQPQHF	TGTGCCAGCAGCTTAGCCCCGGGACAGAATCAGCCCCAGCATTTT	TRBV7-8	TRBJ1-5	few	15	TRBD1
CASSTGTRASYTF	TGTGCCAGCAGTACGGGGACCAGGGCCTCCTACACCTTC	TRBV10-1	TRBJ1-2	-	13	-
CASSTRQGNGYTF	TGTGCCAGCAGTACCCGACAGGGGAATGGCTACACCTTC	TRBV12-3/TRBV12-4	TRBJ1-2	-	13	TRBD1
CASRTSGTATEQFF	TGTGCCAGCAGAACTTCCGGGACCGCCACTGAGCAGTTCTTC	TRBV28	TRBJ2-1	-	14	-
CSARGEGQNEQFF	TGCAGTGCTAGAGGAGAGGGGCAGAATGAGCAGTTCTTC	TRBV20-1	TRBJ2-1	few	13	-
CASSSGQGTDEQYF	TGTGCCAGCAGCTCCGGACAGGGGACGGACGAGCAGTACTTC	TRBV7-9	TRBJ2-7	-	14	TRBD1
CASSLRRGYNEQFF	TGTGCCAGCAGCCTACGAAGGGGATACAATGAGCAGTTCTTC	TRBV14	TRBJ2-1	-	14	-
CASSLATEAPLF	TGTGCCAGCAGCTTAGCAACGGAAGCCCCACTCTTC	TRBV7-9	TRBJ1-2	many	12	-
CAISDDDRRYTGELFF	TGTGCCATCAGTGATGACGACAGGAGGTACACCGGGGAGCTGTTTTTT	TRBV10-3	TRBJ2-2	-	16	-
CASTQGARTYEQYF	TGTGCCAGCACACAGGGGGCGAGAACCTACGAGCAGTACTTC	TRBV12-3/TRBV12-4	TRBJ2-7	-	14	TRBD1
CASSLRQQANEKLFF	TGCGCCAGCAGCTTGAGGCAGCAAGCAAATGAAAAACTGTTTTTT	TRBV5-1	TRBJ1-4	-	15	-
CASSYGGTQETQYF	TGTGCCAGCAGTTACGGGGGGACTCAAGAGACCCAGTACTTC	TRBV6-6	TRBJ2-5	-	14	-
CASRERVPYEQYF	TGTGCCAGCAGGGAAAGGGTCCCCTACGAGCAGTACTTC	TRBV2	TRBJ2-7	many	13	-
CASRKDLGYEQYF	TGCGCCAGCAGGAAGGACCTCGGGTACGAGCAGTACTTC	TRBV10-2	TRBJ2-7	many	13	-
CASRNSDGQETQYF	TGTGCCAGCAGGAACTCGGACGGTCAAGAGACCCAGTACTTC	TRBV7-9	TRBJ2-5	few	14	-
CASSLVGTGYSPLHF	TGTGCCAGCAGCTTAGTTGGGACAGGTTATTCACCCCTCCACTTT	TRBV7-2	TRBJ1-6	-	15	TRBD1
CASSLGGGGRADTQYF	TGTGCCAGCAGCTTAGGTGGTGGGGGAAGGGCAGATACGCAGTATTTT	TRBV7-2	TRBJ2-3	-	16	-
CAIRPGAYTEAFF	TGTGCCATCAGACCGGGGGCGTACACTGAAGCTTTCTTT	TRBV7-9	TRBJ1-1	once	13	-
CASGTDLFTQYF	TGTGCCAGCGGGACAGATCTTTTCACGCAGTATTTT	TRBV6-5	TRBJ2-3	-	12	TRBD1
CASSHGLLSYEQYF	TGTGCCAGCAGCCATGGGCTTCTCTCCTACGAGCAGTACTTC	TRBV7-3	TRBJ2-7	-	14	-
CASSLVSGEQFF	TGTGCCAGCAGCTTAGTTTCGGGTGAGCAGTTCTTC	TRBV7-2	TRBJ2-1	-	12	-
CASSFSGGRQETQYF	TGTGCCAGCAGCTTTAGCGGGGGGCGGCAGGAGACCCAGTACTTC	TRBV7-3	TRBJ2-5	-	15	TRBD2
CSAGLAGRNEQFF	TGCAGTGCTGGACTAGCGGGGCGGAATGAGCAGTTCTTC	TRBV20-1	TRBJ2-1	-	13	TRBD2